Presented here are 8 T cell receptor beta chains from one specimen sequenced in a study of T cell responses to AZD1222 COVID-19 vaccine. The table came from immunoSEQ multiplex PCR; TCRdb's copy has only in-frame clones and leaves some out. This sample has about 100,000 clones, with around nine tenths found just once. Sample: peripheral blood, taken on day 0 of AZD1222 vaccination. All receptors derive from an adult in good health.

V is TRBV12-3 or TRBV12-4 and J is TRBJ1-2; no clear D. The CDR3 spans 12 residues. V gave up 7 bases and J gave up 8 bases, with 14 bases separating them. This CDR3 reads CASTRAPQGYTF. The CDR3 DNA reads as TGTGCCAGCACCCGGGCCCCACAGGGCTACACCTTC.

The chain is built from TRBV20-1 and TRBJ2-5, with TRBD2 matching 9 bases. V was pared by 3 bases and J by 1 base, with 6 bases of the junction left unmatched. Germline loops: CDR1 DFQATT, CDR2 SNEGSKA (reference sequence). There are 15 residues in the CDR3. Written as DNA, the CDR3 is TGCAGTGCTAGTCCCTTACTAGCGGGCCAAGAGACCCAGTACTTC. Amino acids: CSASPLLAGQETQYF.

This chain connects TRBV19 to TRBJ1-1; TRBD1 is a possible D gene (6 bases). CDR1 is LNHDA and CDR2 is SQIVND in the germline V gene (reference sequence). This CDR3 spans 14 amino acids. The ends were cut back, 5 bases at V and 4 bases at J, with 14 bases in the middle. CDR3 bases: TGTGCCAGTAGTGCCCAGGGGTTGGCCACTGAAGCTTTCTTT. Protein: CASSAQGLATEAFF.

This chain uses TRBV27 with TRBJ1-1, with D possibly being TRBD1 (5 bases). This CDR3 is built from 13 residues. V was cut by 5 bases and J by 10 bases, with 17 bases left in between. Germline-derived CDR1 and CDR2 are MNHEY and SMNVEV (reference sequence). CDR3: CASSRERGRVAFF. The DNA for the CDR3 is TGTGCCAGCAGTCGGGAAAGGGGTCGAGTAGCTTTCTTT.

This clone was seen just once. The chain carries TRBV7-8 and TRBJ1-2; D perhaps matches TRBD1 (5 bases). CDR3 length equals 12 residues. Germline V CDR1 and CDR2: SGHVS, FQNEAQ. V was shortened by 5 bases and J by 4 bases, with 8 bases between the two germline ends. The CDR3 protein is CASSRDLYGYTF. CDR3 nucleotides: TGTGCCAGCAGCAGGGACCTCTATGGCTACACCTTC.

The CDR3 nucleotides read TGTGCCAGCAGGGGGGGACAGGGGGTTAGCTATGGCTACACCTTC. Protein product: CASRGGQGVSYGYTF. V and J are TRBV6-6 and TRBJ1-2, with 11 bases that match TRBD1. Germline-derived CDR1 and CDR2 are MNHNY and SVGAGI (reference sequence). There are 15 residues in the CDR3. J lost 4 bases, V lost 6 bases, and 7 bases had no gene match.

CDR3 in DNA: TGTGCCAGCAGCCTGACAGTGAACACTGAAGCTTTCTTT. Its translation is CASSLTVNTEAFF. This chain joins TRBV11-3 and TRBJ1-1; weak D call: TRBD1 (5 bases). Germline V gives CDR1 SGHNT, CDR2 YENEEA. The CDR3 runs 13 residues. V was pared by 5 bases and J by 0 bases, with 7 bases between. Drawing the rest from reference TRBV11-3 and TRBJ1-1, the complete variable domain is EAGVVQSPRYKIIEKKQPVAFWCNPISGHNTLYWYLQNLGQGPELLIRYENEEAVDDSQLPKDRFSAERLKGVDSTLKIQPAELGDSAVYLCASSLTVNTEAFFGQGTRLTVV.

This clone occurred once. The gene calls are TRBV6-4 and TRBJ1-5; D gene ambiguous. The CDR3 spans 16 residues. Trimming took 7 bases from V and 5 from J, leaving 21 bases between them. Germline CDR1 and CDR2: MRHNA and SNTAGT. CDR3 loop: CASNLGEEKADQPQHF. CDR3 sequence (DNA): TGTGCCAGCAACCTCGGTGAGGAGAAGGCTGATCAGCCCCAGCATTTT.